This passage covers 30 T cell receptor beta chains from one sample sequenced in a study of cytomegalovirus exposure and HLA in healthy donors. PCR employed 60 Vbeta and 13 Jbeta primers. Clones were sequenced by immunoSEQ multiplex PCR, and TCRdb holds only the in-frame ones, with some missing. This table has approximately 220,000 clones, 65% to 80% appearing once. Input material: PBMCs. The receptor source for this set is a girl aged 2-10 years in good health and CMV-seronegative.

This sequence joins TRBV5-6 and TRBJ1-2; 8 positions agree with TRBD1. CDR1 SGHDT and CDR2 YYEEEE come from the germline V gene. There are 16 residues in the CDR3. With V trimmed by 0 bases and J by 4 bases, 8 bases remained unmatched. The chain's CDR3 is CASSLGSGQASYGYTF. The CDR3 nucleotides read TGTGCCAGCAGCTTGGGATCGGGACAGGCGTCCTATGGCTACACCTTC. Full variable domain (missing parts from reference TRBV5-6 and TRBJ1-2): DAGVTQSPTHLIKTRGQQVTLRCSPKSGHDTVSWYQQALGQGPQFIFQYYEEEERQRGNFPDRFSGHQFPNYSSELNVNALLLGDSALYLCASSLGSGQASYGYTFGSGTRLTVV.

This clone turned up a few times. CDR3 sequence reads: CASSHQGLGDEAFF. CDR3 bases: TGTGCCAGCAGTCACCAGGGGCTCGGTGATGAAGCTTTCTTT. The chain employs TRBV2 and TRBJ1-1; a possible D gene is TRBD1 (6 bases). The CDR3 length is 14 residues. CDR1 is SNHLY and CDR2 is FYNNEI in the germline V gene. The V end lost 5 bases, the J end lost 7 bases, and 17 bases lay between the germline ends.

V usage is TRBV19 and J usage is TRBJ2-2, with 10 bases aligning to TRBD1. V was clipped by 4 bases and J by 5 bases; unmatched bases: 4. The CDR3 extends over 15 amino acids. CDR1 and CDR2 (germline): LNHDA, SQIVND (reference sequence). The CDR3 nucleotides read TGTGCCAGTAGTACATGGACAGGGGGAACCGGGGAGCTGTTTTTT. The encoded protein is CASSTWTGGTGELFF.

This clone has just a few counts. CDR3 residues: CASISDSYQETQYF. Written as DNA, the CDR3 is TGTGCCAGCATCTCGGACAGTTATCAAGAGACCCAGTACTTC. The rearrangement joins TRBV6-6 to TRBJ2-5; TRBD1 might be the D (6 bases). V lost 7 bases and J 2 bases, leaving 14 bases between the germline ends. CDR1 is MNHNY and CDR2 is SVGAGI in the germline V gene (reference sequence). CDR3 length equals 14 residues.

The chain links TRBV5-1 to TRBJ2-1; TRBD1 might be the D (5 bases). The CDR3 length is 16 residues. The germline V gene has CDR1 SGHRS and CDR2 YFSETQ. V lost 0 bases and J lost 2, with 12 bases in between. This CDR3 is CASSLEVGLAYNEQFF. The CDR3 coding sequence is TGCGCCAGCAGCTTGGAGGTGGGGCTAGCCTACAATGAGCAGTTCTTC.

In its sample, this clone was seen once. V is TRBV10-3 and J is TRBJ2-1, with 8 bases lining up with TRBD2. This CDR3 contains 14 residues. Germline CDR1 is ENHRY and CDR2 is SYGVKD. With V trimmed by 3 bases and J by 7 bases, 5 bases remained unmatched. Written as DNA, the CDR3 is TGTGCCATCAGTGATGGGACTAGGCATAATGAGCAGTTCTTC. Its translation: CAISDGTRHNEQFF.

J is TRBJ2-3 and V is TRBV9, with D possibly TRBD2 on 6 matching bases. The CDR3 contains 15 residues. V dropped 3 bases and J dropped 4 bases, with 15 bases sitting between them. Germline V gives CDR1 SGDLS, CDR2 YYNGEE. The CDR3 region has the DNA TGTGCCAGCAGCGCGCGGACGGGGGTGTCAGATACGCAGTATTTT. Its protein product is CASSARTGVSDTQYF.

This chain joins TRBV4-1 and TRBJ2-5, with 7 nucleotides matching TRBD1. The germline V gene has CDR1 MGHRA and CDR2 YSYEKL. CDR3 length: 15 residues. V shed 0 bases, J shed 3 bases, and the junction held 4 bases outside the gene matches. CDR3 nucleotides: TGCGCCAGCAGCCAAGACCCGGGACAGAAAGAGACCCAGTACTTC. Translated: CASSQDPGQKETQYF.

This chain joins TRBV6-1 and TRBJ2-5; D is perhaps TRBD1 (6 bases). Germline CDR1 is MNHNS and CDR2 is SASEGT. This CDR3 has 13 amino acids. V was cut by 7 bases and J by 2 bases, with 11 bases left in between. The CDR3 region has the DNA TGTGCCAGCAATAGGGGGTTTCAAGAGACCCAGTACTTC. Translating it yields CASNRGFQETQYF.

CDR3 sequence: CASAGQGANTGELFF. In nucleotides, the CDR3 is TGTGCCAGCGCAGGACAGGGGGCGAACACCGGGGAGCTGTTTTTT. This chain links TRBV18 with TRBJ2-2; 10 bases map to TRBD1. V was pared by 8 bases and J by 0 bases, with 3 bases of the junction left unmatched. This CDR3 is 15 amino acids long. In germline, CDR1 is KGHSH, CDR2 LQKENI.

This sequence joins TRBV11-2 and TRBJ1-2, with D tentatively TRBD1 (5 bases). This CDR3 has 14 amino acids. The V gene's germline CDR1 is SGHAT and CDR2 FQNNGV. V lost 4 bases, J lost 7 bases, and 16 bases lay in between. The CDR3, as DNA: TGTGCCAGCAGCTCCGGGAGGCAGGGTTTTGGCTACACCTTC. Translated, it gives CASSSGRQGFGYTF.

This chain uses TRBV15 with TRBJ1-5; no definite D call. The germline gives CDR1 LNHNV, CDR2 YYDKDF (reference sequence). The CDR3 has 18 amino acids. The V and J ends lost 0 bases and 0 bases respectively, with 15 bases between them. CDR3 amino acids: CATSRDSGKLYSNQPQHF. The CDR3 coding sequence is TGTGCCACCAGCAGAGATTCTGGTAAGCTCTATAGCAATCAGCCCCAGCATTTT.

The chain has TRBV7-9 and TRBJ2-7, with D maybe TRBD1 (5 bases). Between the trimmed V and J ends, which lost 1 base and 1 base, there was a span of 14 bases. This CDR3 is 16 amino acids long. The V gene's germline CDR1 is SEHNR and CDR2 FQNEAQ (reference sequence). The CDR3 DNA is TGTGCCAGCAGCTTAGGGGGAAACAGGTTATCCTACGAGCAGTACTTC. Translating it yields CASSLGGNRLSYEQYF.

This clone was detected only once. The chain combines TRBV6-1 with TRBJ1-2; D remains ambiguous. The CDR3 loop spans 15 amino acids. The germline gives CDR1 MNHNS, CDR2 SASEGT. Between the trimmed V and J ends, which lost 0 bases and 4 bases, there was a span of 12 bases. CDR3 amino acids: CASSEAVTLSYGYTF. DNA for the CDR3: TGTGCCAGCAGTGAAGCGGTGACACTGAGCTATGGCTACACCTTC.

The chain has TRBV5-6 and TRBJ1-2; no definite D call. V was pared by 1 base and J by 3 bases, with 4 bases between. The germline V gene encodes CDR1 SGHDT and CDR2 YYEEEE. The CDR3 runs to 12 residues. The DNA of the CDR3 is TGTGCCAGCAGCTTGCTCGACTATGGCTACACCTTC. Its protein is CASSLLDYGYTF.

This chain joins TRBV6-5 and TRBJ1-5; 7 nucleotides line up with TRBD1. The CDR3 length is 14 residues. Germline assignment: CDR1 MNHEY and CDR2 SVGAGI. V was pared by 6 bases and J by 5 bases, with 7 bases of the junction left unmatched. The CDR3, as DNA: TGTGCCAGCAGGCTCAATACAGGGGATCAGCCCCAGCATTTT. This translates into CASRLNTGDQPQHF.

The chain links TRBV15 to TRBJ2-3, with TRBD2 matching over 13 bases. CDR1 and CDR2 (germline): LNHNV, YYDKDF (reference sequence). The trim removed 3 bases at V and 0 bases at J, leaving 9 bases unmatched. This CDR3 comprises 19 residues. In nucleotides, the CDR3 is TGTGCCACCAGCAGCGCCGGGACTAGCGGGGATTTTAGCACAGATACGCAGTATTTT. It is translated as CATSSAGTSGDFSTDTQYF.

J is TRBJ1-1 and V is TRBV5-1; TRBD1 matches at 7 bases. J lost 2 bases, V lost 2 bases, and 3 bases had no gene match. From germline, CDR1 is SGHRS and CDR2 YFSETQ. The CDR3 spans 14 residues. For the CDR3, the DNA is TGCGCCAGCAGCTTTGGGACAGACAACACTGAAGCTTTCTTT. Its translation: CASSFGTDNTEAFF.

The chain joins TRBV7-9 to TRBJ1-2, with a weak D call TRBD1 (5 bases). CDR1 is SEHNR and CDR2 is FQNEAQ in the germline V gene (reference sequence). There are 12 residues in the CDR3. Deletions cut 2 bases from V and 10 bases from J, with 11 bases between. CDR3 sequence (DNA): TGTGCCAGCAGCTTAAGTGGGGCATTCTACACCTTC. As protein: CASSLSGAFYTF. The full variable domain, with the rest looked up from reference TRBV7-9 and TRBJ1-2, is DTGVSQNPRHKITKRGQNVTFRCDPISEHNRLYWYRQTLGQGPEFLTYFQNEAQLEKSRLLSDRFSAERPKGSFSTLEIQRTEQGDSAMYLCASSLSGAFYTFGSGTRLTVV.

This clone was seen more than once but under ten times. This chain connects TRBV5-6 to TRBJ1-1; D is possibly TRBD1 (6 bases). The CDR3 is 13 residues long. V shed 4 bases and J shed 1 base, with 8 bases lying between them. Germline CDR1 SGHDT, CDR2 YYEEEE. The CDR3 protein is CASSPTGNTEAFF. CDR3 in DNA: TGTGCCAGCAGCCCGACAGGGAACACTGAAGCTTTCTTT.

This rearrangement joins TRBV27 to TRBJ2-3; TRBD2 might be the D (5 bases). The V gene's germline CDR1 is MNHEY and CDR2 SMNVEV (reference sequence). The germline V and J ends were trimmed by 5 bases and 0 bases, with 12 bases remaining between them. CDR3 size: 15 residues. CDR3 protein: CASSTIALSTDTQYF. DNA of the CDR3: TGTGCCAGCAGTACTATAGCGCTTAGCACAGATACGCAGTATTTT.

The J gene is TRBJ2-5, the V gene TRBV19; D not resolved. Germline lookup yields CDR1 LNHDA and CDR2 SQIVND (reference sequence). This CDR3 is built from 13 residues. Trimming shortened V by 0 bases and J by 5 bases, and 7 bases separated the two germline ends. In DNA, the CDR3 is TGTGCCAGTAGTATAGATGAACTGGAGACCCAGTACTTC. It yields the protein CASSIDELETQYF.

V usage is TRBV6-1 and J usage is TRBJ2-1; TRBD1 aligns across 8 bases. Germline V gene sequence: CDR1 MNHNS, CDR2 SASEGT. The CDR3 length is 15 residues. V lost 7 bases and J lost 5; bases outside the gene matches: 10. The CDR3 loop reads CASNPQGAPHNEQFF. The CDR3 DNA is TGTGCCAGCAACCCCCAGGGGGCGCCTCACAATGAGCAGTTCTTC.

The chain links TRBV5-1 to TRBJ2-7, with 16 positions matching TRBD2. The CDR3 has 16 residues. The trim removed 4 bases at V and 1 base at J, leaving 2 bases unmatched. Germline loops: CDR1 SGHRS, CDR2 YFSETQ. CDR3: CASSPGLAGGSYEQYF. Written as DNA, the CDR3 is TGCGCCAGCAGCCCGGGACTAGCGGGGGGGTCCTACGAGCAGTACTTC.

The rearrangement uses TRBV27 and TRBJ2-5, with TRBD1 identical over 9 bases. The CDR3 sequence is 15 residues long. V lost 6 bases and J lost 5; bases outside the gene matches: 10. In germline, CDR1 is MNHEY, CDR2 SMNVEV (reference sequence). This CDR3 reads CASSRLTGGGETQYF. The CDR3, as DNA: TGTGCCAGCAGCAGGTTGACAGGGGGAGGGGAGACCCAGTACTTC.

The chain couples TRBV5-1 to TRBJ2-3, with TRBD2 matching over 12 bases. The ends lost 4 bases at V and 1 base at J; junction bases unmatched: 10. The length of the CDR3 is 18 residues. The V gene's germline CDR1 is SGHRS and CDR2 YFSETQ. Here the CDR3 reads CASSPATSGRYGTDTQYF. DNA for the CDR3: TGCGCCAGCAGCCCTGCCACTAGCGGGAGGTATGGCACAGATACGCAGTATTTT.

The chain is built from TRBV2 and TRBJ2-1, with a possible D match to TRBD1 (6 bases). The CDR3 spans 13 residues. Trimming stripped 3 bases from V and 10 bases from J, with 13 bases between. The germline CDR1 and CDR2 sequences are SNHLY and FYNNEI. CDR3 sequence (DNA): TGTGCCAGCAGTGACGTACAGGGTTACGAGCAGTTCTTC. As protein: CASSDVQGYEQFF. Full variable domain (remainder filled in from reference TRBV2 and TRBJ2-1): EPEVTQTPSHQVTQMGQEVILRCVPISNHLYFYWYRQILGQKVEFLVSFYNNEISEKSEIFDDQFSVERPDGSNFTLKIRSTKLEDSAMYFCASSDVQGYEQFFGPGTRLTVL.

The V and J genes are TRBV27 and TRBJ1-5, with D perhaps matching TRBD1 (6 bases). This CDR3 region has 13 residues. Germline CDR1 and CDR2: MNHEY and SMNVEV (reference sequence). V was trimmed by 8 bases and J by 3 bases, leaving 11 bases between them. This CDR3 reads CASSGTINQPQHF. The CDR3 DNA sequence: TGTGCCAGCTCCGGGACAATCAATCAGCCCCAGCATTTT.

The J gene is TRBJ1-3, the V gene TRBV29-1; D is perhaps TRBD1 (5 bases). The germline CDR1 and CDR2 sequences are SQVTM and ANQGSEA. The length of the CDR3 is 14 residues. V was cut by 6 bases and J by 1 base, with 13 bases left in between. Here the CDR3 reads CSVAPGGSGNTIYF. Written as DNA, the CDR3 is TGCAGCGTGGCTCCCGGGGGTTCTGGAAACACCATATATTTT.

This chain uses TRBV27 with TRBJ2-7, with 7 bases fitting TRBD1. The V and J ends lost 6 bases and 5 bases, in that order; junction bases with no gene match: 7. Germline values: CDR1 MNHEY, CDR2 SMNVEV (reference sequence). The CDR3 loop spans 13 amino acids. CDR3 residues: CASRTGKAHEQYF. The CDR3 coding sequence is TGTGCCAGCAGGACAGGGAAGGCGCACGAGCAGTACTTC.